This passage covers 13 T cell receptor beta chains from one sample sequenced in a study of shared clonotypes between healthy human individuals. Terminally differentiated effector memory CD45RA+ cells were excluded from the naive CD8 cells, which were CD45RO-negative and positively selected for CCR7. TCRdb keeps only in-frame clones here, not all; method: immunoSEQ multiplex PCR. The data hold some 2,000,000 clones, with approximately 94% observed a single time. Sequences were obtained from naive CD8+ T cells sorted from blood. The receptors originated from a man younger than 30 in good health.

The rearrangement uses TRBV4-1 and TRBJ2-7; TRBD2 matches at 14 bases. Germline loops: CDR1 MGHRA, CDR2 YSYEKL. The V and J ends lost 5 bases and 1 base, in that order; junction bases with no gene match: 10. This CDR3 is 18 amino acids long. The CDR3: CASSARLTSGGASYEQYF. Written as DNA, the CDR3 is TGCGCCAGCAGCGCCCGCCTGACTAGCGGGGGGGCTTCCTACGAGCAGTACTTC.

For this clone: This sample includes further DNA sequences coding for the same CDR3. V gene TRBV27 combines with J gene TRBJ2-7; the D gene is possibly TRBD2 (5 bases). The CDR3 loop spans 13 amino acids. V was clipped by 5 bases and J by 4 bases, with 12 bases between them. In germline, CDR1 is MNHEY, CDR2 SMNVEV (reference sequence). The CDR3 DNA follows: TGTGCCAGCAGTCCCTTATCGGGGTACGAGCAGTACTTC. Encoded protein: CASSPLSGYEQYF.

V usage is TRBV29-1 and J usage is TRBJ2-3; D unresolved. Germline V gene lookup returns CDR1 SQVTM and CDR2 ANQGSEA. This CDR3 contains 15 residues. The V gene lost 1 base and the J gene lost 3 bases, with 14 bases spanning the gap. CDR3: CSVEGLLLGTDTQYF. CDR3 nucleotides: TGCAGCGTTGAAGGGCTCCTTCTAGGTACAGATACGCAGTATTTT.

V usage is TRBV7-9 and J usage is TRBJ1-2, with a possible D match to TRBD1 (6 bases). The length of the CDR3 is 16 residues. Trimming took off 6 bases at V and 7 bases at J, with 24 bases between the two ends. The germline CDR1 and CDR2 sequences are SEHNR and FQNEAQ (reference sequence). CDR3 nucleotides: TGTGCCAGCAGTCCTTACCCCACGCAGGGGTTGGGTGGCTACACCTTC. It codes for CASSPYPTQGLGGYTF. Complete variable domain (other parts from reference TRBV7-9 and TRBJ1-2): DTGVSQNPRHKITKRGQNVTFRCDPISEHNRLYWYRQTLGQGPEFLTYFQNEAQLEKSRLLSDRFSAERPKGSFSTLEIQRTEQGDSAMYLCASSPYPTQGLGGYTFGSGTRLTVV.

In DNA form, the CDR3 reads TGTGCCAGCAGCCCTGGTGACTTCACAGATACGCAGTATTTT. It specifies CASSPGDFTDTQYF. The rearrangement joins TRBV11-2 to TRBJ2-3; D is undetermined. The germline V gene encodes CDR1 SGHAT and CDR2 FQNNGV. CDR3 size: 14 residues. V lost 5 bases and J lost 2, with 11 bases in between. Looking up the rest from reference TRBV11-2 and TRBJ2-3 gives the full variable domain: EAGVAQSPRYKIIEKRQSVAFWCNPISGHATLYWYQQILGQGPKLLIQFQNNGVVDDSQLPKDRFSAERLKGVDSTLKIQPAKLEDSAVYLCASSPGDFTDTQYFGPGTRLTVL.

This chain joins TRBV28 and TRBJ1-1; D call uncertain. Per germline, CDR1 MDHEN and CDR2 SYDVKM. This CDR3 is built from 14 residues. V lost 5 bases and J lost 3, with 13 bases in between. DNA of the CDR3: TGTGCCAGCAGTCCAAACCCAGAGCACACTGAAGCTTTCTTT. It translates to CASSPNPEHTEAFF.

The rearrangement joins TRBV2 to TRBJ1-1; no clear D gene. The CDR3 consists of 15 residues. Germline CDR1 is SNHLY and CDR2 is FYNNEI. Trimming stripped 1 base from V and 4 bases from J, with 13 bases between. CDR3 nucleotide sequence: TGTGCCAGCAGTGAAGTGGGGATGGTGGGCACTGAAGCTTTCTTT. Translation gives CASSEVGMVGTEAFF. Filled out from reference TRBV2 and TRBJ1-1, the complete variable domain reads EPEVTQTPSHQVTQMGQEVILRCVPISNHLYFYWYRQILGQKVEFLVSFYNNEISEKSEIFDDQFSVERPDGSNFTLKIRSTKLEDSAMYFCASSEVGMVGTEAFFGQGTRLTVV.

The chain couples TRBV10-3 to TRBJ2-3, with TRBD2 matching over 9 bases. The CDR3 has 16 residues. Trimming removed 0 bases from V and 8 bases from J; junction bases left unmatched: 9. The germline gives CDR1 ENHRY, CDR2 SYGVKD. In nucleotides, the CDR3 is TGTGCCATCAGTGAGTCGTTGTCTAGCGGGGAACGTACGCAGTATTTT. Its protein product is CAISESLSSGERTQYF.

The CDR3 is CASSRQGSGDSEQYF. CDR3 nucleotides: TGCGCCAGCAGCCGTCAAGGAAGCGGGGACTCCGAGCAGTACTTC. The gene calls are TRBV4-1 and TRBJ2-7, with TRBD2 matching over 7 bases. CDR1 and CDR2 from the germline V gene are MGHRA and YSYEKL. J gave up 6 bases and V 4 bases, and 12 bases lay outside the gene matches. CDR3 length: 15 amino acids.

The J gene is TRBJ2-7, the V gene TRBV28; D tentatively reads TRBD1 or TRBD2 (5 bases each). The germline V gene encodes CDR1 MDHEN and CDR2 SYDVKM. The CDR3 extends over 15 amino acids. Trimming left V 5 bases short and J 2 bases short, with 16 bases between. The chain's CDR3 is CASSPSGTKTYEQYF. The CDR3 region has the DNA TGTGCCAGCAGTCCCTCCGGGACCAAGACCTACGAGCAGTACTTC.

This chain links TRBV2 with TRBJ2-2; the match to TRBD2 covers 8 bases. The CDR3 is 17 residues long. Trimming at V came to 2 bases and at J to 7 bases, leaving 12 bases not matched to a gene. The germline CDR1 and CDR2 sequences are SNHLY and FYNNEI. The CDR3 nucleotides are TGTGCCAGCAGTGAATCCCTACTTGGACTAGCCGGCGGGGAGCTGTTTTTT. This gives the protein CASSESLLGLAGGELFF.

There are a few counts of this clone. Other DNA sequences in the same sample also yield this CDR3. The chain couples TRBV6-5 to TRBJ2-2; D is ambiguous. V shed 5 bases and J shed 0 bases, with 1 base lying between them. Per germline, CDR1 MNHEY and CDR2 SVGAGI. The CDR3 spans 12 residues. DNA of the CDR3: TGTGCCAGCAGTACGAACACCGGGGAGCTGTTTTTT. Its protein is CASSTNTGELFF.

The chain has TRBV28 and TRBJ1-5; the D is unclear. Trimming cost V 5 bases and J 4 bases, with 18 bases left between them. Germline CDR1 reads MDHEN; CDR2 reads SYDVKM. The CDR3 consists of 16 residues. The CDR3 loop reads CASSPSGPLWNQPQHF. CDR3 bases: TGTGCCAGCAGTCCGAGTGGGCCCCTATGGAATCAGCCCCAGCATTTT.